This T cell receptor (beta chain) was documented in a study of early stage breast cancer tumors (dated by TCRdb to about 2017). A note on the overall study: Of the roughly 16 invasive breast tumors, 12 to 13 were found to be estrogen receptor-positive, progesterone receptor-positive and HER2-negative. A read coverage of roughly 10-fold per sample was achieved on average. Most of the 12 ER+/PR+/HER2- tumors were invasive ductal carcinomas, while the other four were invasive lobular carcinomas. Across all samples, 2,700,000 or so templates representing approximately 1,000,000 unique clonotypes were detected.

For CDR1 and CDR2, the germline V gene (reference sequence) lists SEHNR and FQNEAQ. From V the trimming removes 5 bases and from J it removes 5 bases, while the gene matches leave 14 bases of the junction unaccounted for. CDR3 length: 16 amino acids, cysteine to phenylalanine. Of all the DNA, just the CDR3 is kept, 48 bases in frame from base 1. To note about this clone: It has no known antigen specificity. Base qualities are not provided; no much larger clone lies one nucleotide away.

The study profiled bulk TCR beta-chain repertoires in matched peripheral blood, tumor and adjacent normal breast tissue taken from approximately 15 patients with early-stage breast cancer. Before surgery, about 5-11 mL of whole blood was collected in EDTA tubes and processed within 2 hours. Peripheral blood mononuclear cells were isolated by Ficoll-Paque centrifugation in SepMate-50 tubes. PBMCs were cryopreserved in about 90% FBS with around 10% DMSO in aliquots of roughly 1.9 to 4.5 million cells and stored in liquid nitrogen. Genomic DNA was extracted with the Qiagen AllPrep DNA/RNA Mini kit. Overall study outcomes, separate from this receptor: Analysis by tumor subtype was prevented by the small cohort size. Repertoires from blood and normal breast were more alike than repertoires from blood and tumor, and in 14 of 16 patients, comparing each tissue with blood separated tumor from normal. Enriched TCRB sequences shared across patients were found to be mostly commonly generated sequences that were unlikely to play an important role in the tumor microenvironment. Sequencing bulk genomic DNA from unsorted cells could not capture chain pairing or functional markers like CD4, CD8 and FOXP3. Tumors showed around 2.7-fold higher T cell density and higher clonality than adjacent normal breast tissue.

Every sample was amplified as two independent genomic DNA replicates, using 0.5 ug for blood and around 1.5 ug for tumor or normal breast. Following the manufacturer's instructions, the ImmunoSeq Intro kit was used to carry out TCRB sequencing on genomic DNA. The multiplex PCR ran for 30 to 35 cycles using proprietary primers and spike-in control sequences for absolute quantification. An 87-bp fragment spanning the CDR3 and flanking V and J genes was sequenced with single-end 150-bp reads. Seven samples, with two replicates for each sample, were multiplexed per lane of an Illumina MiSeq using version 3.0 chemistry. The study's processing was this. Raw data were processed by the vendor's proprietary pipeline, with both replicates merged into one result per sample. A clonotype was defined as productive rearrangements that share the same V-gene family, CDR3 amino acid sequence and J-gene segment. To compute clonality, the normalized Shannon entropy (Pielou evenness) of TCRB abundances was subtracted from 1. T cell density was estimated as total templates divided by the number of input cells, with the number of input cells inferred from the DNA input amount. Total repertoire diversity and clonality were estimated with Recon using default parameters. Clonotypes with over 0.1% abundance in tumor and at least 32-fold higher abundance in tumor than in normal breast were defined as tumor-enriched. The table was pulled from immuneACCESS by TCRdb, which kept in-frame rearrangements only. Such tables lose some clones; where checked, under half of the loss comes from unresolved V genes, and the rest has no known cause. The DNA was the basis for D and trimming; V, J and clone size are from that table. The sample table contains around 78,000 clones; only one count was recorded for 65% to 80% of them. Of the sample, approximately 3.7% is held by the ten largest clones.

The clonotype comes from a person between 55 and 69 years old with breast cancer. In this chain, TRBV7-9 is recombined with TRBJ2-5; 7 central nucleotides agree with TRBD1. What was sequenced was blood. CDR3 protein: CASSMGQIPLRETQYF. The DNA is TGTGCCAGCAGCATGGGACAGATTCCCCTCCGGGAGACCCAGTACTTC.